The source of this T cell receptor beta chain is a study of vaccination and CD4 T cells after COVID-19. Sequenced with the Oncomine TCR Beta short-read assay was DNA taken from cultured CD4+ T cells. TCRdb reprocessed the PCR reads with MiXCR, giving one entry per CDR3 protein. Of 7,000 to 9,000 distinct CDR3 sequences detected, roughly 73% appear once; the ten largest clones hold around a third. Trimming cost V 1 base and J 1 base, with 10 bases left between them. The CDR3 has 15 amino acids. CDR1 LNHNV and CDR2 YYDKDF come from the germline V gene (reference sequence). Treatment described: roughly 10-day PBMC culture with coronavirus spike peptide pools or control peptides (ViraFEST assay). Positive PCR tests came between March and December 2020, ahead of the US Alpha, Beta and Delta variants. A note on this clonotype: Its antigen is unidentified.

The sample consisted of CD4+ T cells from blood, cultured in vitro. The chain combines TRBV15 with TRBJ2-5, with D possibly called TRBD1 or TRBD2 (5 bases each). The receptor was isolated from a human donor who had recovered from COVID-19. The CDR3 loop reads CATSRGGGSQETQYF. CDR3 nucleotides: TGTGCCACCAGCAGAGGGGGCGGGTCCCAAGAGACCCAGTACTTC.